The 2 T cell receptor beta chains below all came from one sample that was sequenced in a study of identical twins. TCRdb analysed the 5' RACE reads with MiXCR anew, one entry per CDR3 protein. This table holds just over 450,000 distinct CDR3 sequences, about 14% found once. This sample also appeared in a second study, on yellow fever vaccine responses in identical twins.

The sequenced material came from CD4+ T cells sorted from blood. These receptors came from a woman aged 18 to 35 in good health.

There are a few counts of this clonotype. The genes are TRBV5-1 and TRBJ2-2, with D perhaps matching TRBD2 (6 bases). The CDR3 covers 15 residues. Trimming took 1 base from V and 4 from J, leaving 11 bases between them. Germline V gene data show CDR1 as SGHRS and CDR2 as YFSETQ. The CDR3: CASSLTVAVTGELFF. In DNA form, the CDR3 reads TGCGCCAGCAGCTTGACAGTAGCGGTCACCGGGGAGCTGTTTTTT.

The V gene is TRBV5-5, the J gene TRBJ2-1; 10 bases agree with TRBD1. There are 13 residues in the CDR3. CDR1 and CDR2 (germline): SGHKS, YYEKEE (reference sequence). The V gene end was trimmed by 9 bases and the J gene end by 8 bases; junction bases not matched to a gene: 8. The CDR3 protein is CATCRDRGHEQFF. The DNA for the CDR3 is TGTGCCACTTGCCGGGACAGGGGACATGAGCAGTTCTTC.